The 15 T cell receptor beta chains in this list originate from one sample, sequenced in a study of T cell responses to AZD1222 COVID-19 vaccine. TCRdb's copy holds only in-frame clones and misses some; the assay was immunoSEQ multiplex PCR. The table records approximately 120,000 clones, around 90% of them present only once. The source material was peripheral blood, sampled on day 0 of MenACWY control vaccination. The source is an adult in good health.

The genes are TRBV27 and TRBJ2-3; D ambiguous. With 2 bases removed from V and 4 bases from J, the gap between germline ends came to 7 bases. The CDR3 runs 13 residues. The germline CDR1 and CDR2 sequences are MNHEY and SMNVEV (reference sequence). CDR3 loop: CASSLVGSDTQYF. DNA for the CDR3: TGTGCCAGCAGTTTAGTGGGGTCAGATACGCAGTATTTT.

The chain combines TRBV28 with TRBJ2-7; D may be TRBD1 (5 bases). Germline assignment: CDR1 MDHEN and CDR2 SYDVKM. The CDR3 is 15 amino acids. The germline V and J ends were trimmed by 2 bases and 4 bases, with 15 bases remaining between them. In nucleotides, the CDR3 is TGTGCCAGCAGTTTAAGCCAGGGCCACCGGTACGAGCAGTACGTC. Amino acid sequence: CASSLSQGHRYEQYV.

This chain uses TRBV4-1 with TRBJ2-7, with D possibly being TRBD2 (6 bases). Germline V gives CDR1 MGHRA, CDR2 YSYEKL. The ends were cut back, 1 base at V and 0 bases at J, with 10 bases in the middle. This CDR3 comprises 15 residues. CDR3 sequence (DNA): TGCGCCAGCAGCCAAGGTCTAGCGACCTCCTACGAGCAGTACTTC. This codes for CASSQGLATSYEQYF.

V and J are TRBV14 and TRBJ2-5; 7 nucleotides line up with TRBD1. Trimming removed 0 bases from V and 1 base from J; junction bases left unmatched: 14. Germline assignment: CDR1 SGHDN and CDR2 FVKESK. CDR3 length: 19 residues. The CDR3 loop is CASSQDPGQPLTFQETQYF. The CDR3 DNA is TGTGCCAGCAGCCAAGATCCGGGACAGCCACTTACTTTCCAAGAGACCCAGTACTTC.

V and J are TRBV3-1 (or the pseudogene TRBV3-2) and TRBJ2-7; D call uncertain. The CDR3 runs 12 residues. Per the germline V gene, CDR1 is LGHDT and CDR2 is YNNKEL (reference sequence). The V end was cut by 4 bases, the J end by 2 bases, with 6 bases between. The CDR3 nucleotides are TGTGCCAGCAGCCGGAATGCCTACGAGCAGTACTTC. It translates to CASSRNAYEQYF.

This rearrangement joins TRBV9 to TRBJ2-7; possible D gene TRBD1, 5 bases. With 0 bases removed from V and 5 bases from J, the gap between germline ends came to 9 bases. This CDR3 has 13 amino acids. Germline assignment: CDR1 SGDLS and CDR2 YYNGEE. The CDR3 DNA reads TGTGCCAGCAGCGTAGGGTGGGGCCACGAGCAGTACTTC. This encodes CASSVGWGHEQYF.

CDR3 loop: CASSGVRAGGYTF. DNA for the CDR3: TGTGCCAGCAGCGGAGTCAGGGCGGGGGGCTACACCTTC. V usage is TRBV5-6 and J usage is TRBJ1-2; maybe TRBD1 (5 bases). This CDR3 spans 13 amino acids. The V end lost 4 bases, the J end lost 8 bases, and 15 bases lay between the germline ends. Germline V CDR1 and CDR2: SGHDT, YYEEEE.

This chain links TRBV6-1 with TRBJ2-7, with TRBD1 identical over 10 bases. Germline-derived CDR1 and CDR2 are MNHNS and SASEGT. The V segment lost 9 bases and the J segment 4 bases; nucleotides outside the gene matches: 9. The CDR3 has 14 residues. As DNA, the CDR3 is TGTGCCAGTTCCCCCGGGACAGGGGTTTACGAGCAGTACGTC. Translating gives CASSPGTGVYEQYV.

The chain is built from TRBV2 and TRBJ1-4; no definite D call. V was trimmed by 4 bases and J by 6 bases, leaving 3 bases between them. The CDR3 covers 11 residues. From germline, CDR1 is SNHLY and CDR2 FYNNEI. CDR3 bases: TGTGCCAGCAGTGTAGATGAAAAACTGTTTTTT. This gives the protein CASSVDEKLFF.

The J gene is TRBJ2-2, the V gene TRBV7-2; tentatively, D is TRBD1 (6 bases). Looked up from germline, CDR1 is SGHTA and CDR2 is FQGNSA. V dropped 4 bases and J dropped 7 bases, with 7 bases sitting between them. The CDR3 totals 12 residues. The CDR3 region has the DNA TGTGCCAGCAGCTCCAGGGGCGGGGAGCTGTTTTTT. Translating it yields CASSSRGGELFF.

The V and J genes are TRBV3-1 (or the pseudogene TRBV3-2) and TRBJ2-3, with D possibly matching TRBD2 (6 bases). The germline CDR1 and CDR2 sequences are LGHDT and YNNKEL (reference sequence). The CDR3 consists of 19 residues. The V gene lost 0 bases and the J gene lost 3 bases, with 22 bases spanning the gap. For the CDR3, the DNA is TGTGCCAGCAGCCAAGACCCCAGCGGGCCGTGGAGGAGGACAGATACGCAGTATTTT. Residues: CASSQDPSGPWRRTDTQYF.

There are a few counts of this clone. The V gene is TRBV27, the J gene TRBJ1-3; TRBD1 is a possible D gene (5 bases). The CDR3 spans 15 residues. V was pared by 8 bases and J by 0 bases, with 14 bases between. CDR1 is MNHEY and CDR2 is SMNVEV in the germline V gene (reference sequence). CDR3 protein: CASRGGSISGNTIYF. CDR3 bases: TGTGCCAGCCGGGGGGGGTCGATCTCTGGAAACACCATATATTTT.

This chain uses TRBV6-2 or TRBV6-3 with TRBJ2-3; D possibly corresponds to TRBD2 (6 bases). The CDR3 covers 12 residues. The V end was cut by 2 bases, the J end by 6 bases, with 6 bases between. Germline V gene data show CDR1 as MNHEY and CDR2 as SVGEGT. For the CDR3, the DNA is TGTGCCAGCAGTTACCGGGGGGATACGCAGTATTTT. It yields the protein CASSYRGDTQYF.

DNA of the CDR3: TGTGCCAGCAGCCTCAGCCCGGATGGGGAGACCCAGTACTTC. The encoded protein is CASSLSPDGETQYF. The chain is built from TRBV7-3 and TRBJ2-5; D gene ambiguous. With 5 bases removed from V and 5 bases from J, the gap between germline ends came to 15 bases. The CDR3 spans 14 residues. Germline values: CDR1 SGHTA, CDR2 FQGTGA.

By sample share, this clone is hyperexpanded. The genes are TRBV27 and TRBJ2-7, with 10 bases lining up with TRBD2. The CDR3 consists of 15 residues. Germline-derived CDR1 and CDR2 are MNHEY and SMNVEV (reference sequence). With 9 bases clipped from V and 1 base from J, the junction kept 9 bases outside the gene matches. The chain's CDR3 is CASTPLAGESYEQYF. For the CDR3, the DNA is TGTGCCAGTACCCCTCTAGCGGGAGAATCCTACGAGCAGTACTTC.